These 14 T cell receptor beta chains originate from one sample sequenced in a study of blood T cell repertoires in COVID-19. Using immunoSEQ multiplex PCR, the repertoire was profiled, and TCRdb retains in-frame clones only, with some absent. In the table there are 44,000 or so clones, roughly 70% of which are singletons. Sequencing was done on a sample of peripheral blood. The origin of the receptors is a man aged 80 or over with acute or convalescent COVID-19.

The sample holds one count of this clone. The genes are TRBV5-6 and TRBJ2-2, with 8 bases fitting TRBD1. Germline-derived CDR1 and CDR2 are SGHDT and YYEEEE. This CDR3 contains 16 residues. After removal of 3 bases from V and 1 base from J, the junction contained 5 bases not matched to a gene. CDR3 protein: CASSSLGQENTGELFF. In DNA form, the CDR3 reads TGTGCCAGCAGCTCCTTGGGACAGGAGAACACCGGGGAGCTGTTTTTT.

Here the CDR3 reads CASSLGKIGRSYNEQFF. For the CDR3, the DNA is TGTGCCAGCAGCTTAGGAAAAATCGGGAGGAGCTACAATGAGCAGTTCTTC. This rearrangement joins TRBV11-2 to TRBJ2-1, with 7 nucleotides matching TRBD2. The CDR3 spans 17 residues. V lost 1 base and J lost 3; bases outside the gene matches: 9. Germline-derived CDR1 and CDR2 are SGHAT and FQNNGV. The full variable domain, with the rest looked up from reference TRBV11-2 and TRBJ2-1, is EAGVAQSPRYKIIEKRQSVAFWCNPISGHATLYWYQQILGQGPKLLIQFQNNGVVDDSQLPKDRFSAERLKGVDSTLKIQPAKLEDSAVYLCASSLGKIGRSYNEQFFGPGTRLTVL.

The genes are TRBV4-3 and TRBJ1-6; possibly TRBD1 for D (6 bases). The CDR3 spans 16 residues. V lost 0 bases and J lost 5, with 11 bases in between. Germline assignment: CDR1 LGHNA and CDR2 YSLEER. CDR3 loop: CASSQEFPGDNSPLHF. The CDR3 nucleotides are TGCGCCAGCAGCCAAGAGTTCCCAGGGGATAATTCACCCCTCCACTTT.

CDR3 amino acids: CASSLGGADGETQYF. CDR3 bases: TGCGCCAGCAGCTTGGGTGGGGCCGATGGGGAGACCCAGTACTTC. The chain couples TRBV5-1 to TRBJ2-5, with a tentative D call TRBD1 (5 bases). CDR1 is SGHRS and CDR2 is YFSETQ in the germline V gene. Trimming took 0 bases from V and 5 from J, leaving 14 bases between them. CDR3 length equals 15 residues.

This CDR3 is CASSPIWREADNEQFF. CDR3 sequence (DNA): TGTGCCAGCAGCCCCATCTGGCGGGAGGCTGACAATGAGCAGTTCTTC. The V gene is TRBV3-1 (or the pseudogene TRBV3-2), the J gene TRBJ2-1; TRBD2 matches 8 bases. The CDR3 consists of 16 residues. V lost 4 bases to trimming and J lost 5 bases; unmatched junction nucleotides: 10. CDR1 is LGHDT and CDR2 is YNNKEL in the germline V gene (reference sequence).

In this sample, this clone turned up a few times. V gene TRBV2 combines with J gene TRBJ1-4, with D tentatively TRBD1 (6 bases). This CDR3 has 15 amino acids. CDR1 is SNHLY and CDR2 is FYNNEI in the germline V gene. Trimming removed 8 bases at V and 0 bases at J, with 13 bases between. The CDR3 loop is CASCPDSATNEKLFF. CDR3 in DNA: TGTGCCAGCTGCCCGGACAGCGCAACTAATGAAAAACTGTTTTTT.

The genes are TRBV6-2 or TRBV6-3 and TRBJ2-3, with 7 bases lining up with TRBD1. CDR3 length: 15 amino acids. Germline V gene data show CDR1 as MNHEY and CDR2 as SVGEGT. Trimming took 5 bases from V and 2 from J; bases not matched to a gene: 7. The CDR3 here is CASSPRGLVTDTQYF. The CDR3 DNA follows: TGTGCCAGCAGTCCCAGGGGGTTGGTCACAGATACGCAGTATTTT.

V is TRBV18 and J is TRBJ1-2; 8 positions match TRBD1. This CDR3 has 17 residues. Trimming removed 5 bases from V and 6 bases from J; junction bases left unmatched: 17. The V gene's germline CDR1 is KGHSH and CDR2 LQKENI. The CDR3 sequence: CASSGGTGSSSSDGYTF. Here the CDR3 DNA reads TGTGCCAGCTCAGGCGGGACAGGTTCAAGCAGCAGTGATGGCTACACCTTC.

This sequence joins TRBV19 and TRBJ1-5; D unclear. V was cut by 2 bases and J by 1 base, with 9 bases left in between. The CDR3 has 15 residues. Germline V gene sequence: CDR1 LNHDA, CDR2 SQIVND (reference sequence). CDR3 loop: CASSIQEGSNQPQHF. CDR3 DNA: TGTGCCAGTAGTATACAGGAGGGAAGCAATCAGCCCCAGCATTTT.

This clone came up many times. CDR3 DNA sequence: TGTGCCATCAGTGAGAGTCAGGGAAACACCATATATTTT. Protein sequence: CAISESQGNTIYF. The chain is built from TRBV10-3 and TRBJ1-3; D not resolved. V was cut by 2 bases and J by 4 bases, with 6 bases left in between. Germline-derived CDR1 and CDR2 are ENHRY and SYGVKD. The CDR3 length is 13 residues.

This chain joins TRBV19 and TRBJ2-1; 10 bases are shared with TRBD2. The CDR3 loop spans 14 amino acids. Germline V gene sequence: CDR1 LNHDA, CDR2 SQIVND (reference sequence). The V and J ends lost 7 bases and 4 bases, in that order; junction bases with no gene match: 4. CDR3 coding DNA: TGTGCCAGTAAGGCTAGCGGGAGATACAATGAGCAGTTCTTC. It specifies CASKASGRYNEQFF.

The chain recombines TRBV20-1 with TRBJ1-1; the D is unclear. The germline gives CDR1 DFQATT, CDR2 SNEGSKA (reference sequence). The CDR3 loop spans 14 amino acids. The V and J ends lost 3 bases and 3 bases respectively, with 14 bases between them. CDR3 sequence: CSASFSARDTEAFF. The CDR3, as DNA: TGCAGTGCTAGTTTCTCAGCGCGTGACACTGAAGCTTTCTTT.

The chain links TRBV15 to TRBJ2-7, with a possible D match to TRBD2 (5 bases). Germline loops: CDR1 LNHNV, CDR2 YYDKDF (reference sequence). Trimming took 0 bases from V and 0 from J, leaving 9 bases between them. The CDR3 runs to 15 residues. In DNA form, the CDR3 reads TGTGCCACCAGCAGAGATATGAGCGGCTCCTACGAGCAGTACTTC. Translated: CATSRDMSGSYEQYF.

The rearrangement uses TRBV11-2 and TRBJ1-6; D uncertain. Germline-derived CDR1 and CDR2 are SGHAT and FQNNGV. The CDR3 length is 14 residues. The ends were cut back, 2 bases at V and 5 bases at J, with 7 bases in the middle. This CDR3 reads CASSLLPDNSPLHF. The CDR3 DNA reads as TGTGCCAGCAGCTTACTCCCGGATAATTCACCCCTCCACTTT.